Sequencing of this T cell receptor (beta chain) was carried out in a study of molecular identifiers for immune sequencing clone quantification. There are many counts of this clonotype. The antigen is undetermined. TCRdb recomputed calls from the PCR reads with MiXCR, one row per CDR3 protein. Seen here are hundreds of thousands of distinct CDR3 sequences, about a fifth observed once, and the top ten hold roughly 0.8%. Study outcomes and limitations: For highly expanded clones, sizes could be underestimated when identical TCR molecules share a barcode.

With 6 bases clipped from V and 2 bases from J, the junction kept 10 bases outside the gene matches. Germline V gives CDR1 SEHNR, CDR2 FQNEAQ (reference sequence). There are 16 residues in the CDR3. The authors gated naive CD8 T cells as CD8+CD4-CCR7+CD45RA+ for sorting. The sequenced material came from naive CD8+ T cells from blood, with Jurkat cell RNA spiked in. Subset meaning: FACS-sorted CD8+CD4-CCR7+CD45RA+ naive T cells. The gene calls are TRBV7-9 and TRBJ2-4; 7 bases are shared with TRBD1. The TCR comes from a human donor in good health. Some libraries in this study had Jurkat cell RNA spiked in. The CDR3 bases are TGTGCCAGCAGGAGCACCGGGACAGCCACCAAAAACATTCAGTACTTC. It yields the protein CASRSTGTATKNIQYF.